This T cell receptor beta chain was sequenced for a study of CXCR3-negative and CXCR3-positive naive CD8 T cells. General study findings and limits: Comparison of naive subsets found surface CD5 to be comparable, and TCR strength was inferred on the basis of TRB CDR3 properties.

TRB cDNA was prepared as libraries by UMI-labeled 5' RACE. TCRdb re-called the 5' RACE reads and catalogs CDR3 proteins one per entry, DNA excluded. The table lists around 60,000 distinct CDR3 sequences. To note about this clonotype: Its specificity is unknown.

This sequence was found in a human donor in good health. Some clones in this sample may be carry-over from other donors' samples. Sequences were obtained from naive CXCR3- CD8+ T cells from blood. Subset defined: CD45RO-CCR7+CD27+CD95- naive CD8+ T cells lacking CXCR3 (TNR3-).

CDR3 sequence reads: CASSQLREYEQYF. The V gene is TRBV4-3, the J gene TRBJ2-7; the TCRdb call, TRBD1, lacks DNA for checking. Germline assignment: CDR1 LGHNA and CDR2 YSLEER. CDR3 length equals 13 residues.